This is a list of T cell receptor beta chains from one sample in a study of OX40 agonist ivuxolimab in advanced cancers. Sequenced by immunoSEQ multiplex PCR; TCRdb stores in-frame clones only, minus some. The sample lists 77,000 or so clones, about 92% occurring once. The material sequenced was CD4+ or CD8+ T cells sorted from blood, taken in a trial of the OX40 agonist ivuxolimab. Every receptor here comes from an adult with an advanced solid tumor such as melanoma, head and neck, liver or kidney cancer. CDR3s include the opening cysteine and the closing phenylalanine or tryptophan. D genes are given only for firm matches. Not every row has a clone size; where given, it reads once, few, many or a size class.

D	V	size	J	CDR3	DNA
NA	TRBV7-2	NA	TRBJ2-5	CASSLNWQAQETQYF	TGTGCCAGCAGCTTAAATTGGCAGGCCCAAGAGACCCAGTACTTC
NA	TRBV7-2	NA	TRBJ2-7	CASSSIRSSYEQYF	TGTGCCAGCAGCTCCATCCGGAGCTCCTACGAGCAGTACTTC
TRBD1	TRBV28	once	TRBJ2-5	CASSLWGQGQETQYF	TGTGCCAGCAGTTTATGGGGACAGGGCCAAGAGACCCAGTACTTC
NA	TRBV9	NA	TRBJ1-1	CASSVLTENTEAFF	TGTGCCAGCAGCGTGTTGACAGAGAACACTGAAGCTTTCTTT
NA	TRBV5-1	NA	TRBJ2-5	CASRGGVLGETQYF	TGCGCCAGCAGAGGGGGAGTCCTCGGAGAGACCCAGTACTTC
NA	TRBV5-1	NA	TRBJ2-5	CASSLGELQGETQYF	TGCGCCAGCAGCTTGGGGGAACTCCAGGGGGAGACCCAGTACTTC
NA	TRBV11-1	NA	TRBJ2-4	CASSLSWGQAPVNIQYF	TGTGCCAGCAGCCTATCGTGGGGGCAGGCACCGGTAAACATTCAGTACTTC
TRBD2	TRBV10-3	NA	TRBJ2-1	CAIRTSGSNEQFF	TGTGCCATCAGGACTAGCGGGAGCAATGAGCAGTTCTTC
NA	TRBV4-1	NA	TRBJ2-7	CASSHHDRLSGQYF	TGCGCCAGCAGCCATCACGATCGGCTTTCGGGGCAGTACTTC
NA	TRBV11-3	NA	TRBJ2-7	CASSAIPNRYEQYF	TGTGCCAGCAGTGCTATTCCTAATCGCTACGAGCAGTACTTC
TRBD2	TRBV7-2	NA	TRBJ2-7	CASSLNPSGSHEQYF	TGTGCCAGCAGCTTGAACCCTAGCGGGAGCCACGAGCAGTACTTC
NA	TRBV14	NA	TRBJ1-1	CASSQVRGLNTEAFF	TGTGCCAGCAGCCAAGTTAGGGGCCTGAACACTGAAGCTTTCTTT
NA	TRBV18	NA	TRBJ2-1	CASSHSEEGYNEQFF	TGTGCCAGCTCCCACAGCGAGGAGGGGTACAATGAGCAGTTCTTC
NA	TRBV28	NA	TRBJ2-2	CANQGTVGGELFF	TGTGCCAACCAGGGCACCGTCGGCGGGGAGCTGTTTTTT
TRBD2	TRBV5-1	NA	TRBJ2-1	CASSLSLASGRINEQFF	TGCGCCAGCAGCTTATCGCTGGCTAGCGGGAGGATCAATGAGCAGTTCTTC
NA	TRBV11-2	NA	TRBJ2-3	CASSLVRRASDTQYF	TGTGCCAGCAGCTTAGTGAGGAGGGCTTCAGATACGCAGTATTTT
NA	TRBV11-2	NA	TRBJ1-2	CASSTQSANGYTF	TGTGCCAGCAGCACTCAGTCCGCTAATGGCTACACCTTC
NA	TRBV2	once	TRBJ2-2	CASKVDRTYTGELFF	TGTGCCAGCAAAGTAGACAGAACTTACACCGGGGAGCTGTTTTTT
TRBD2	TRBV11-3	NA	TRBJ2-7	CASSFASGGAGEQYF	TGTGCCAGCAGCTTCGCTAGCGGGGGGGCCGGGGAGCAGTACTTC
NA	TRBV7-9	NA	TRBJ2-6	CASSSPLGSGANVLTF	TGTGCCAGCAGCTCTCCTCTGGGCTCTGGGGCCAACGTCCTGACTTTC
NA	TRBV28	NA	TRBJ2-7	CASSTSGPGSYEQYF	TGTGCCAGCTCCACCTCCGGGCCCGGGAGCTACGAGCAGTACTTC
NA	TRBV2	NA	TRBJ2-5	CASSEEETQYF	TGTGCCAGCAGCGAGGAAGAGACCCAGTACTTC
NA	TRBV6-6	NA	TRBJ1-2	CASKYRATNYGYTF	TGTGCCAGCAAATACAGGGCAACTAACTATGGCTACACCTTC
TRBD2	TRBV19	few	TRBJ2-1	CASSIQGLAGSALGSYNEQFF	TGTGCCAGTAGTATCCAAGGACTAGCGGGGTCGGCCCTCGGCTCCTACAATGAGCAGTTCTTC
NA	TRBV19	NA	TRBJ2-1	CASSILARNNEQFF	TGTGCCAGTAGTATTCTAGCTCGGAACAATGAGCAGTTCTTC
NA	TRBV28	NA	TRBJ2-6	CASMVSGANVLTF	TGTGCCAGCATGGTCTCTGGGGCCAACGTCCTGACTTTC
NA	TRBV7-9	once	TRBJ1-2	CASSERQAPTGGGYTF	TGTGCCAGCAGCGAGAGACAGGCCCCGACTGGTGGGGGCTACACCTTC
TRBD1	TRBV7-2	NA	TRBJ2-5	CASSEVTGVIGETQYF	TGTGCCAGCAGCGAGGTAACAGGGGTCATTGGAGAGACCCAGTACTTC
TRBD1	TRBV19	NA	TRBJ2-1	CASSWGTGSPSYNEQFF	TGTGCCAGTAGTTGGGGGACAGGGTCCCCCTCCTACAATGAGCAGTTCTTC
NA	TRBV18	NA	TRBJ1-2	CASSPLEQTYGYTF	TGTGCCAGCTCACCACTGGAACAGACCTATGGCTACACCTTC
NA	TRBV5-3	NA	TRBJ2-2	CARRHPGVGSTGELFF	TGTGCCAGAAGACACCCGGGAGTCGGTAGCACCGGGGAGCTGTTTTTT
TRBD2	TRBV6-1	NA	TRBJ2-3	CASSTGGSGGTQYF	TGTGCCAGCAGTACCGGGGGGTCCGGGGGTACGCAGTATTTT
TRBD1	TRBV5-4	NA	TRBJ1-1	CASSFTGVDNTEAFF	TGTGCCAGCAGCTTCACAGGGGTCGATAACACTGAAGCTTTCTTT
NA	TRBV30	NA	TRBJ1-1	CAWGGFEGHTEAFF	TGTGCCTGGGGAGGATTCGAAGGTCACACTGAAGCTTTCTTT
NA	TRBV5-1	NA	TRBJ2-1	CASSGTDMNNEQFF	TGCGCCAGCTCCGGGACGGATATGAACAATGAGCAGTTCTTC
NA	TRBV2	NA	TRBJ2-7	CASSAYEQYF	TGTGCCAGCAGCGCCTACGAGCAGTACTTC
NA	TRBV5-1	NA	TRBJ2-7	CASSRGFLSYEQYF	TGCGCCAGCAGTAGGGGGTTCCTATCCTACGAGCAGTACTTC
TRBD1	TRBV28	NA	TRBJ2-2	CASSQPGQGLTGELFF	TGTGCCAGCAGTCAACCGGGACAGGGACTCACCGGGGAGCTGTTTTTT
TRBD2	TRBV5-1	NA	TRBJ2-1	CASSWTSGLYNEQFF	TGCGCCAGCAGCTGGACTAGCGGACTCTACAATGAGCAGTTCTTC
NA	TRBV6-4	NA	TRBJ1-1	CASSVQLNTEAFF	TGTGCCAGCAGTGTACAGTTGAACACTGAAGCTTTCTTT
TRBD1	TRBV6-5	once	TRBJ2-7	CASKRLGQVVYEQYF	TGTGCCAGCAAGAGACTGGGACAGGTCGTCTACGAGCAGTACTTC
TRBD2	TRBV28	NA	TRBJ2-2	CASSAWTSGSGGELFF	TGTGCCAGCAGTGCCTGGACTAGCGGGAGTGGCGGGGAGCTGTTTTTT
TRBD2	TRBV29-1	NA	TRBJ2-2	CSVAPGSGPGTGELFF	TGCAGCGTGGCCCCAGGTAGCGGGCCGGGCACCGGGGAGCTGTTTTTT
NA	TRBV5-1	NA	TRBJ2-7	CASSPDGFSYEQYF	TGCGCCAGCAGCCCTGACGGGTTTTCCTACGAGCAGTACTTC
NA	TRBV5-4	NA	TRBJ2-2	CASSPGPNLPTGELFF	TGTGCCAGCAGCCCTGGGCCTAACCTCCCCACCGGGGAGCTGTTTTTT
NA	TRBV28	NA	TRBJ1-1	CASSSPIDRTAEAFF	TGTGCCAGCAGTTCCCCAATCGACAGGACCGCTGAAGCTTTCTTT
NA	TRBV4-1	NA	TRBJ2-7	CASSQGYRGLQYF	TGCGCCAGCAGCCAAGGGTACCGGGGCTTGCAGTACTTC
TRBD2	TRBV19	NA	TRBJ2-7	CASRKPGLAGGKTYEQYF	TGTGCCAGTAGAAAGCCGGGACTAGCGGGAGGGAAAACCTACGAGCAGTACTTC
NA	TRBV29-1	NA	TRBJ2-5	CSTYQETQYF	TGCAGCACGTACCAAGAGACCCAGTACTTC
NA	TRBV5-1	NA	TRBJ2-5	CASSRGSIQETQYF	TGCGCCAGCAGCAGGGGTTCGATCCAAGAGACCCAGTACTTC
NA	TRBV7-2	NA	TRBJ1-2	CASSLTGFNYGYTF	TGTGCCAGCAGCCTAACAGGGTTCAACTATGGCTACACCTTC
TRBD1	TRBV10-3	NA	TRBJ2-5	CAISLGQGMGETQYF	TGTGCCATCAGTCTAGGACAGGGTATGGGAGAGACCCAGTACTTC
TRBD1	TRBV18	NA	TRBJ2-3	CASSRGQAGTDTQYF	TGTGCCAGCTCAAGGGGACAGGCAGGCACAGATACGCAGTATTTT
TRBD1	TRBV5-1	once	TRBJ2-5	CASSFQGARETQYF	TGCGCCAGCAGCTTCCAGGGGGCGCGGGAGACCCAGTACTTC
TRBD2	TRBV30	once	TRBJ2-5	CAWTGGLSAETQYF	TGTGCCTGGACCGGGGGACTATCGGCGGAGACCCAGTACTTC
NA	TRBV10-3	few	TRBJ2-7	CAISESRTTYEQYF	TGTGCCATCAGTGAGTCCAGGACCACCTACGAGCAGTACTTC
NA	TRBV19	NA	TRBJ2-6	CASSIVVGGGANVLTF	TGTGCCAGTAGTATTGTCGTTGGGGGTGGGGCCAACGTCCTGACTTTC
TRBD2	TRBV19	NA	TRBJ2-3	CASSRFSGVSTDTQYF	TGTGCCAGTAGTAGGTTTAGCGGGGTGAGCACAGATACGCAGTATTTT
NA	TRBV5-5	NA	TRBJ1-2	CASSANYGYTF	TGTGCCAGCAGCGCTAACTATGGCTACACCTTC
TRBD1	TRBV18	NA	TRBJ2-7	CASSQGQEAYEQYF	TGTGCCAGCTCACAAGGACAGGAGGCCTACGAGCAGTACTTC